The 2 T cell receptor beta chains given below trace back to one sample, sequenced in a study of cytomegalovirus exposure and HLA in healthy donors (dated by TCRdb to about 2017). Libraries were constructed by the immunoSEQ multiplex PCR assay. For the multiplex PCR, a mixture combining 60 forward primers for TCR Vbeta segments and 13 reverse primers for TCR Jbeta segments was used. TCRdb's version of the immuneACCESS table is confined to in-frame rearrangements and falls short of the full clone set. An unresolved V gene accounts for under half of the shortfall where checked; the remainder is of unknown origin. This sample gives hundreds of thousands of clones in total; roughly four fifths of them show up just once. Clones ranked in the top ten supply roughly 1.5% of the sample. Sequencing was done on a sample of PBMCs. These receptors all come from a girl between 10 and 17 years old in good health and CMV-seronegative.

The V and J genes are TRBV5-1 and TRBJ2-2; 8 nucleotides agree with TRBD1. J gave up 0 bases and V 3 bases, and 7 bases lay outside the gene matches. This CDR3 is 17 amino acids long. Germline CDR1 and CDR2: SGHRS and YFSETQ. The DNA for the CDR3 is TGCGCCAGCAGCTCCGGACGGACAGGGTCGAACACCGGGGAGCTGTTTTTT. It translates to CASSSGRTGSNTGELFF.

The chain is built from TRBV12-5 and TRBJ2-3; D gene ambiguous. V was cut by 2 bases and J by 4 bases, with 10 bases left in between. The CDR3 runs 14 residues. Germline V lookup: CDR1 LGHNT, CDR2 FRNRAP. The CDR3 reads CASGLLHLADTQYF. CDR3 nucleotides: TGTGCTAGTGGTTTGCTTCACCTAGCAGATACGCAGTATTTT.